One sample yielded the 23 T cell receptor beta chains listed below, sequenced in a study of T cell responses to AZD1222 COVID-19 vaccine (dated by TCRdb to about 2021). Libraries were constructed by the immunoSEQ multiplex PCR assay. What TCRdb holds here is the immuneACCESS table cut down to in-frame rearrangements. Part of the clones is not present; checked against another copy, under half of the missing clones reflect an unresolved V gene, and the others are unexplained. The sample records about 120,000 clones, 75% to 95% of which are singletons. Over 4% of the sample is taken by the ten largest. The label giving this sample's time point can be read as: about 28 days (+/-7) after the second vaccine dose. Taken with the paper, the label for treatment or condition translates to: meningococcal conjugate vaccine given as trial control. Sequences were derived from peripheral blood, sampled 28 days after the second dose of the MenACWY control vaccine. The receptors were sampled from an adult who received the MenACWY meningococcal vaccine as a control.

The CDR3 spells CASSRAGTGGSPLHF. As DNA, the CDR3 is TGTGCCAGCAGCAGGGCTGGGACAGGGGGCTCACCCCTCCACTTT. The rearrangement joins TRBV5-4 to TRBJ1-6; 12 nucleotides agree with TRBD1. The V gene's germline CDR1 is SGHNT and CDR2 YYREEE (reference sequence). J lost 10 bases, V lost 4 bases, and 6 bases had no gene match. The CDR3 has 15 residues. Supplemented by reference TRBV5-4 and TRBJ1-6, the full variable domain reads ETGVTQSPTHLIKTRGQQVTLRCSSQSGHNTVSWYQQALGQGPQFIFQYYREEENGRGNFPPRFSGLQFPNYSSELNVNALELDDSALYLCASSRAGTGGSPLHFGNGTRLTVT.

CDR3 in DNA: TGTGCCAGTAGTATCTCAGGGAACACCGGGGAGCTGTTTTTT. Its translation is CASSISGNTGELFF. The rearrangement joins TRBV19 to TRBJ2-2; no firm D call. Germline lookup yields CDR1 LNHDA and CDR2 SQIVND (reference sequence). Trimming removed 3 bases from V and 1 base from J, with 6 bases in between. The CDR3 extends over 14 amino acids.

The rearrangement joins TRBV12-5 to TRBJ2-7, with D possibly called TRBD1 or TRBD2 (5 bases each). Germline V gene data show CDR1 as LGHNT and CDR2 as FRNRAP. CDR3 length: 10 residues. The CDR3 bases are TGTGCTAGTGGTTCCCCGGGACGGGCCGTC. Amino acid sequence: CASGSPGRAV.

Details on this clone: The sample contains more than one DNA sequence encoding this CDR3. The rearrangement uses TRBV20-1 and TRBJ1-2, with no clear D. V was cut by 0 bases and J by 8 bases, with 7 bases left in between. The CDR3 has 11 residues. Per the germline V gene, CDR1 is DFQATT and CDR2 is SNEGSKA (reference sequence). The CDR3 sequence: CSARDKGGYTF. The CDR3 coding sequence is TGCAGTGCTAGAGACAAAGGAGGCTACACCTTC.

CDR3 protein: CACVDSYGYTF. The CDR3 DNA reads TGTGCCTGCGTCGACTCCTATGGCTACACCTTC. The chain couples TRBV30 to TRBJ1-2, with D unresolved. The CDR3 covers 11 residues. The V gene's germline CDR1 is GTSNPN and CDR2 SVGIG (reference sequence). V lost 6 bases and J lost 4, with 9 bases in between.

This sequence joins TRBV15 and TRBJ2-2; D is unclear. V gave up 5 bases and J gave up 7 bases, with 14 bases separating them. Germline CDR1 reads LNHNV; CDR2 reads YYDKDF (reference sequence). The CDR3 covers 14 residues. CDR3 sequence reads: CATSPSGWSGELFF. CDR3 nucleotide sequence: TGTGCCACCAGCCCCTCAGGTTGGAGCGGGGAGCTGTTTTTT.

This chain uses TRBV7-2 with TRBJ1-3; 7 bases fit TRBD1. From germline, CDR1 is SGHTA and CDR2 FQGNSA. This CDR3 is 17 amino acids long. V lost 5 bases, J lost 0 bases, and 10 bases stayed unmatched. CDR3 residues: CASSDRDRVTSGNTIYF. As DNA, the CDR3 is TGTGCCAGCAGCGACCGGGACAGAGTTACCTCTGGAAACACCATATATTTT.

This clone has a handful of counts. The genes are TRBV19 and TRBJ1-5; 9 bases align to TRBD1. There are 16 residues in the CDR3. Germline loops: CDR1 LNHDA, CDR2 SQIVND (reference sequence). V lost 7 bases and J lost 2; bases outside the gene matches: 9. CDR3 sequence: CASIQTGGRGNQPQHF. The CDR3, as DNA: TGTGCCAGTATCCAGACAGGGGGTAGAGGCAATCAGCCCCAGCATTTT.

This CDR3 is CASSQGQGAATDTQYF. For the CDR3, the DNA is TGCGCCAGCAGCCAAGGACAGGGGGCCGCCACAGATACGCAGTATTTT. The rearrangement joins TRBV4-1 to TRBJ2-3; 10 nucleotides agree with TRBD1. The CDR3 contains 16 residues. Trimming removed 1 base from V and 2 bases from J; junction bases left unmatched: 3. CDR1 and CDR2 from the germline V gene are MGHRA and YSYEKL.

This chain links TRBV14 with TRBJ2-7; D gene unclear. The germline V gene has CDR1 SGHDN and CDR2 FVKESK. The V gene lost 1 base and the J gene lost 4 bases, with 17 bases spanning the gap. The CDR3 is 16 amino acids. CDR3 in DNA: TGTGCCAGCAGCCAAGCTCACAGTCCCCTCTTATACGAGCAGTACGTC. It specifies CASSQAHSPLLYEQYV.

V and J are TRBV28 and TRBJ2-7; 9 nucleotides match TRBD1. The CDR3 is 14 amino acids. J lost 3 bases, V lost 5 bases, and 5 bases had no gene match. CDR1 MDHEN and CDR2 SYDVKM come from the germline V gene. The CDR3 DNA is TGTGCCAGCAGTAGACCGGGACAGGGCTACGAGCAGTACGTC. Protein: CASSRPGQGYEQYV.

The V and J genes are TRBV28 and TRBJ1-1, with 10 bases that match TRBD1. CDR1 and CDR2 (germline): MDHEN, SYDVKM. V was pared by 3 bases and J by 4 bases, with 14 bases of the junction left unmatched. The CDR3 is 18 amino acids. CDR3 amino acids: CASSFGILGQGVGTEAFF. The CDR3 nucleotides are TGTGCCAGCAGTTTCGGTATCCTTGGACAGGGGGTCGGCACTGAAGCTTTCTTT.

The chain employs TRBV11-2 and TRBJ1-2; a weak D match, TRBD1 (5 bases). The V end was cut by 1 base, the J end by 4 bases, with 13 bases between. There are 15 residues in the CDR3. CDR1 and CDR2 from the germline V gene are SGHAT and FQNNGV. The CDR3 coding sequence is TGTGCCAGCAGCTTAGCGCGGGACGGTGCCTATGGCTACACCTTC. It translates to CASSLARDGAYGYTF.

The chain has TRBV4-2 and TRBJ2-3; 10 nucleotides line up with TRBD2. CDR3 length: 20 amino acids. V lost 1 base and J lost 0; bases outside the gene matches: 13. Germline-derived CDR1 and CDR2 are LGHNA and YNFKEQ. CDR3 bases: TGTGCCAGCAGCCAAGTGGCTAGCGGGGGACTACTATCTAGCACAGATACGCAGTATTTT. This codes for CASSQVASGGLLSSTDTQYF.

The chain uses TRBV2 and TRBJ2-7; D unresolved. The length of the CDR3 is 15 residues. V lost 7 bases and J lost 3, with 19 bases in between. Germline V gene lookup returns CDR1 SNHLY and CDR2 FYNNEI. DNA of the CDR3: TGTGCCAGCACCGAGACAAGGTACAGTGACTACGAGCAGTACTTC. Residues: CASTETRYSDYEQYF.

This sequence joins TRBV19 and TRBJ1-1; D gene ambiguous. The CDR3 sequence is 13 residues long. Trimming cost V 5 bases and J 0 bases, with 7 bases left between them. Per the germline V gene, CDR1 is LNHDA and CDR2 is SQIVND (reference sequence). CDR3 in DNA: TGTGCCAGTAGTCCAGGATTGAACACTGAAGCTTTCTTT. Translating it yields CASSPGLNTEAFF.

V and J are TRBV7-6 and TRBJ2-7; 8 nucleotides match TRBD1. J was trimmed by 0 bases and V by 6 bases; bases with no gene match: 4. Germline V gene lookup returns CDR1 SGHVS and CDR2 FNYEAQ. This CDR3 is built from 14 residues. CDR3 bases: TGTGCCAGCAGTCAGGGACAGGTCTCCTACGAGCAGTACTTC. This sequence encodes CASSQGQVSYEQYF.

Here the CDR3 reads CASSRTGDNTEAFF. Written as DNA, the CDR3 is TGTGCCAGCTCTCGGACAGGGGACAACACTGAAGCTTTCTTT. This chain uses TRBV18 with TRBJ1-1; 9 bases fit TRBD1. Germline V gene data show CDR1 as KGHSH and CDR2 as LQKENI. The CDR3 sequence is 14 residues long. With 6 bases clipped from V and 2 bases from J, the junction kept 4 bases outside the gene matches.

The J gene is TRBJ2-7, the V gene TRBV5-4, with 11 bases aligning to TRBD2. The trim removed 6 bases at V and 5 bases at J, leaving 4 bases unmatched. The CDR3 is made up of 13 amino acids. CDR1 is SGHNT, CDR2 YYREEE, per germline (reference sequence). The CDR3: CASKTSGKNEQYF. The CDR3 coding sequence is TGTGCCAGCAAGACTAGCGGGAAAAACGAGCAGTACTTC.

The CDR3 bases are TGTGCCATCACAGGAGGGGCGCAGGGAAACACCATATATTTT. This sequence encodes CAITGGAQGNTIYF. The V call is TRBV10-3, the J call TRBJ1-3, with D possibly matching TRBD1 (5 bases). The CDR3 contains 14 residues. In germline, CDR1 is ENHRY, CDR2 SYGVKD. The ends were cut back, 7 bases at V and 4 bases at J, with 14 bases in the middle.

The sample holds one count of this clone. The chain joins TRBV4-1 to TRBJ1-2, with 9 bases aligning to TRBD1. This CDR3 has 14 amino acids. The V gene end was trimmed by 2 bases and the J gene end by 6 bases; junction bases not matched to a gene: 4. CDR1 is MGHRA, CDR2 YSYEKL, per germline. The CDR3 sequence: CASSQPRDRDGYTF. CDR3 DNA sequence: TGCGCCAGCAGCCAACCCCGGGACAGGGATGGCTACACCTTC.

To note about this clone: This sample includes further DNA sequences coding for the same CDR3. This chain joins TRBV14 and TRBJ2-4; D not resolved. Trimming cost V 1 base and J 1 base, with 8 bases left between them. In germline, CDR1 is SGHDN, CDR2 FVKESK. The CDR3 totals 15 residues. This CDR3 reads CASSQGELAKNIQYF. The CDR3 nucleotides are TGTGCCAGCAGCCAAGGGGAACTGGCCAAAAACATTCAGTACTTC.

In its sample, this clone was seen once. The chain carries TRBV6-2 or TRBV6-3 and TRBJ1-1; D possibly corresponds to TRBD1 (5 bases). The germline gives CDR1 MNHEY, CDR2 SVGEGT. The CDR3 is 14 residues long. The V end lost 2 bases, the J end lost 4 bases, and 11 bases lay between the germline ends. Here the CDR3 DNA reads TGTGCCAGCAGTTACCGGGGCTCGGGCACTGAAGCTTTCTTT. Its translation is CASSYRGSGTEAFF.